What follows are 29 T cell receptor beta chains derived from one specimen sequenced in a study of a mutant IDH1 vaccine in newly diagnosed glioma. Described time point: baseline, week 1 (first vaccination visit). Treatment denoted: pre-vaccination baseline after standard-of-care therapy. Assay: immunoSEQ multiplex PCR; the TCRdb copy retains only in-frame clones and omits some. This table has tens of thousands of clones, 85% to 95% appearing once. The sample here was PBMCs, taken from a glioma patient treated with radiotherapy, temozolomide or both. These receptors all come from a man aged 35 to 55 with glioma.

This sequence joins TRBV19 and TRBJ1-1; 8 bases fit TRBD1. CDR1 is LNHDA, CDR2 SQIVND, per germline (reference sequence). V dropped 8 bases and J dropped 4; count of bases not matched to a gene: 6. This CDR3 is 13 amino acids long. CDR3 sequence: CASLITGGTEAFF. The CDR3 DNA sequence: TGTGCCAGTTTAATAACAGGGGGCACTGAAGCTTTCTTT.

The chain recombines TRBV7-2 with TRBJ2-3; 8 nucleotides match TRBD2. The CDR3 spans 16 residues. Germline V gene sequence: CDR1 SGHTA, CDR2 FQGNSA. The V segment lost 3 bases and the J segment 3 bases; nucleotides outside the gene matches: 8. The CDR3 DNA is TGTGCCAGCAGCTTGGAAAGGACTAGCAGAACAGATACGCAGTATTTT. Translation: CASSLERTSRTDTQYF.

J is TRBJ2-2 and V is TRBV27, with TRBD1 matching 8 bases. The germline CDR1 and CDR2 sequences are MNHEY and SMNVEV (reference sequence). The CDR3 runs 16 residues. Unmatched junction bases numbered 7, after V lost 5 bases and J lost 2 bases. CDR3 DNA sequence: TGTGCCAGCAGTACAGGACAGGGAGGTAACACCGGGGAGCTGTTTTTT. Amino acid sequence: CASSTGQGGNTGELFF.

This chain connects TRBV18 to TRBJ2-5; D ambiguous. Germline V gene data show CDR1 as KGHSH and CDR2 as LQKENI. Trimming pared 5 bases from V and 2 bases from J, leaving 9 bases between. The CDR3 is made up of 13 amino acids. In nucleotides, the CDR3 is TGTGCCAGCTCATCCGGCACTCAAGAGACCCAGTACTTC. Its translation: CASSSGTQETQYF.

The chain has TRBV7-3 and TRBJ2-3, with D hard to call. Germline assignment: CDR1 SGHTA and CDR2 FQGTGA. V lost 4 bases and J 0 bases, leaving 5 bases between the germline ends. The length of the CDR3 is 13 residues. For the CDR3, the DNA is TGTGCCAGCAGCTCCACTAGCACAGATACGCAGTATTTT. Its translation is CASSSTSTDTQYF.

This clone turned up a few times. The chain is built from TRBV7-3 and TRBJ2-2; TRBD2 agrees at 10 bases. CDR3 length equals 16 residues. Trimming cost V 2 bases and J 5 bases; bases outside gene matches: 5. Germline V lookup: CDR1 SGHTA, CDR2 FQGTGA. The CDR3 DNA is TGTGCCAGCAGCTTATTTGTTAGCGGGAGGACCGGGGAGCTGTTTTTT. Protein product: CASSLFVSGRTGELFF.

V and J are TRBV30 and TRBJ1-2; 9 nucleotides line up with TRBD1. In germline, CDR1 is GTSNPN, CDR2 SVGIG (reference sequence). The length of the CDR3 is 16 residues. J was trimmed by 8 bases and V by 0 bases; bases with no gene match: 13. CDR3 DNA: TGTGCCTGGAGTGTACTAGCGGGACAGGGTTTATTAGGCTACACCTTC. Protein sequence: CAWSVLAGQGLLGYTF.

This clone was counted a single time. This chain joins TRBV7-8 and TRBJ1-5; D unresolved. This CDR3 has 15 residues. Germline assignment: CDR1 SGHVS and CDR2 FQNEAQ. Trimming pared 1 base from V and 7 bases from J, leaving 14 bases between. CDR3 in amino acids: CASSLESPGMQPQHF. The CDR3 DNA follows: TGTGCCAGCAGCTTAGAATCCCCGGGGATGCAGCCCCAGCATTTT.

This chain uses TRBV5-8 with TRBJ2-1; D is perhaps TRBD1 (5 bases). CDR1 and CDR2 (germline): SGHTS, YDEGEE. This CDR3 contains 16 residues. V dropped 3 bases and J dropped 2 bases, with 15 bases sitting between them. In DNA form, the CDR3 reads TGTGCCAGCAGCTCGACAGACGGTAGGGCCTACAATGAGCAGTTCTTC. Its translation is CASSSTDGRAYNEQFF. The entire variable domain, with the rest obtained from reference TRBV5-8 and TRBJ2-1, is as follows: EAGVTQSPTHLIKTRGQQATLRCSPISGHTSVYWYQQALGLGLQFLLWYDEGEERNRGNFPPRFSGRQFPNYSSELNVNALELEDSALYLCASSSTDGRAYNEQFFGPGTRLTVL.

The chain recombines TRBV5-4 with TRBJ2-3; tentatively, D is TRBD2 (5 bases). The germline V gene encodes CDR1 SGHNT and CDR2 YYREEE (reference sequence). This CDR3 comprises 15 residues. V gave up 4 bases and J gave up 6 bases, with 18 bases separating them. Here the CDR3 reads CASSDVARMSDTQYF. The CDR3, as DNA: TGTGCCAGCAGCGACGTAGCGAGGATGTCGGATACGCAGTATTTT.

The rearrangement links TRBV30 to TRBJ2-5, with 8 bases matching TRBD2. The CDR3 extends over 12 amino acids. Germline CDR1 is GTSNPN and CDR2 is SVGIG (reference sequence). J lost 4 bases, V lost 4 bases, and 2 bases had no gene match. CDR3 in DNA: TGTGCCTGGAAAGCGGGGGCAGAGACCCAGTACTTC. It is translated as CAWKAGAETQYF. Combining the CDR3 with reference TRBV30 and TRBJ2-5 gives the whole variable domain SQTIHQWPATLVQPVGSPLSLECTVEGTSNPNLYWYRQAAGRGLQLLFYSVGIGQISSEVPQNLSASRPQDRQFILSSKKLLLSDSGFYLCAWKAGAETQYFGPGTRLLVL.

This chain joins TRBV2 and TRBJ1-1; D possibly corresponds to TRBD1 (5 bases). The CDR3 extends over 12 amino acids. The germline V gene has CDR1 SNHLY and CDR2 FYNNEI. Trimming took 7 bases from V and 1 from J, leaving 7 bases between them. CDR3 loop: CASNTGNTEAFF. The CDR3 bases are TGTGCCAGCAACACAGGGAACACTGAAGCTTTCTTT.

This clone was recorded once. This chain links TRBV27 with TRBJ2-2, with a possible D match to TRBD1 (6 bases). The V gene's germline CDR1 is MNHEY and CDR2 SMNVEV (reference sequence). This CDR3 contains 13 residues. V dropped 2 bases and J dropped 5 bases, with 6 bases sitting between them. CDR3 residues: CASSLTGTGELFF. CDR3 DNA sequence: TGTGCCAGCAGTTTAACAGGGACCGGGGAGCTGTTTTTT.

The rearrangement joins TRBV11-2 to TRBJ2-7; 8 bases map to TRBD1. The CDR3 loop spans 13 amino acids. Trimming at V came to 2 bases and at J to 6 bases, leaving 3 bases not matched to a gene. Germline loops: CDR1 SGHAT, CDR2 FQNNGV. For the CDR3, the DNA is TGTGCCAGCAGCTTAACAGGGGGTAGCGAGCAGTACTTC. It yields the protein CASSLTGGSEQYF.

The chain combines TRBV11-3 with TRBJ2-7; the match to TRBD1 covers 9 bases. Germline V gives CDR1 SGHNT, CDR2 YENEEA. Losses at the gene ends were 0 bases for V and 5 bases for J; bases not matched to a gene: 5. CDR3 length: 15 residues. DNA for the CDR3: TGTGCCAGCAGCTTAGAAGGGACAGGGTCCGACGAGCAGTACTTC. Translation gives CASSLEGTGSDEQYF.

The chain joins TRBV5-1 to TRBJ2-1; D is unclear. The germline gives CDR1 SGHRS, CDR2 YFSETQ. V lost 5 bases, J lost 7 bases, and 19 bases lay in between. The CDR3 is 15 residues long. CDR3 nucleotide sequence: TGCGCCAGCAGAATCGGTCCCCTCTCTCGGAATGAGCAGTTCTTC. Translation: CASRIGPLSRNEQFF. The full variable domain, with the rest looked up from reference TRBV5-1 and TRBJ2-1, is KAGVTQTPRYLIKTRGQQVTLSCSPISGHRSVSWYQQTPGQGLQFLFEYFSETQRNKGNFPGRFSGRQFSNSRSEMNVSTLELGDSALYLCASRIGPLSRNEQFFGPGTRLTVL.

The chain uses TRBV7-9 and TRBJ1-1; D unresolved. V shed 2 bases and J shed 5 bases, with 6 bases lying between them. The CDR3 is 12 residues long. CDR1 and CDR2 from the germline V gene are SEHNR and FQNEAQ (reference sequence). CDR3 region: CASSLPRTEAFF. CDR3 sequence (DNA): TGTGCCAGCAGCTTACCGAGGACTGAAGCTTTCTTT. The entire variable domain, with the rest obtained from reference TRBV7-9 and TRBJ1-1, is as follows: DTGVSQNPRHKITKRGQNVTFRCDPISEHNRLYWYRQTLGQGPEFLTYFQNEAQLEKSRLLSDRFSAERPKGSFSTLEIQRTEQGDSAMYLCASSLPRTEAFFGQGTRLTVV.

V is TRBV19 and J is TRBJ2-3; D assignment may be TRBD1 or TRBD2 (5 bases each). The V end lost 1 base, the J end lost 3 bases, and 11 bases lay between the germline ends. The CDR3 sequence is 15 residues long. Per the germline V gene, CDR1 is LNHDA and CDR2 is SQIVND (reference sequence). CDR3 amino acids: CASSIVGTGTDTQYF. CDR3 sequence (DNA): TGTGCCAGTAGTATAGTAGGGACGGGGACAGATACGCAGTATTTT. Full variable domain (missing parts from reference TRBV19 and TRBJ2-3): DGGITQSPKYLFRKEGQNVTLSCEQNLNHDAMYWYRQDPGQGLRLIYYSQIVNDFQKGDIAEGYSVSREKKESFPLTVTSAQKNPTAFYLCASSIVGTGTDTQYFGPGTRLTVL.

This rearrangement joins TRBV11-2 to TRBJ2-7; D unclear. This CDR3 is built from 15 residues. CDR1 is SGHAT, CDR2 FQNNGV, per germline. Trimming took off 4 bases at V and 2 bases at J, with 15 bases between the two ends. CDR3: CASSWEASITYEQYF. CDR3 nucleotides: TGTGCCAGCAGCTGGGAAGCGTCAATAACCTACGAGCAGTACTTC.

This clone has a single count. V gene TRBV30 combines with J gene TRBJ2-7; unclear D gene. CDR1 GTSNPN and CDR2 SVGIG come from the germline V gene (reference sequence). The V end was cut by 3 bases, the J end by 0 bases, with 9 bases between. The CDR3 length is 13 residues. In DNA, the CDR3 is TGTGCCTGGAGCCCGAATAGCTCCTACGAGCAGTACTTC. Translation: CAWSPNSSYEQYF.

Written as DNA, the CDR3 is TGTGCCAGCAGTCCGGGACAGGGCTTGAACGGGGAGCTGTTTTTT. Translation gives CASSPGQGLNGELFF. The rearrangement joins TRBV6-5 to TRBJ2-2; 9 bases fit TRBD1. In germline, CDR1 is MNHEY, CDR2 SVGAGI. The CDR3 consists of 15 residues. J gave up 7 bases and V 5 bases, and 8 bases lay outside the gene matches.

V and J are TRBV27 and TRBJ2-7, with a tentative D call TRBD1 (6 bases). The CDR3 runs to 14 residues. The V and J ends lost 2 bases and 5 bases respectively, with 13 bases between them. Germline loops: CDR1 MNHEY, CDR2 SMNVEV (reference sequence). CDR3 DNA: TGTGCCAGCAGTTTAACGGCAGGGGCGAACGAGCAGTACTTC. Protein sequence: CASSLTAGANEQYF.

The chain links TRBV7-9 to TRBJ2-6; D might be TRBD1 (5 bases). Deletions cut 2 bases from V and 3 bases from J, with 14 bases between. The germline CDR1 and CDR2 sequences are SEHNR and FQNEAQ (reference sequence). This CDR3 is built from 17 residues. CDR3 in DNA: TGTGCCAGCAGCTTACCCCCAGGGTACATTGGGGCCAACGTCCTGACTTTC. Amino acids: CASSLPPGYIGANVLTF.

The genes are TRBV27 and TRBJ1-2; D possibly corresponds to TRBD1 (6 bases). V lost 6 bases, J lost 8 bases, and 13 bases lay in between. The CDR3 spans 12 residues. The germline V gene encodes CDR1 MNHEY and CDR2 SMNVEV (reference sequence). The CDR3 loop reads CASSAWGHGYTF. The CDR3 bases are TGTGCCAGCAGCGCGTGGGGACACGGCTACACCTTC.

There are a few counts of this clone. The chain carries TRBV2 and TRBJ2-1; D remains ambiguous. This CDR3 spans 13 amino acids. V lost 7 bases to trimming and J lost 0 bases, with 7 bases between them. Germline V CDR1 and CDR2: SNHLY, FYNNEI. CDR3 nucleotide sequence: TGTGCCAGCATGCGCAACTCCTACAATGAGCAGTTCTTC. Encoded protein: CASMRNSYNEQFF.

This chain connects TRBV10-3 to TRBJ2-6; 10 positions match TRBD1. With V trimmed by 5 bases and J by 4 bases, 5 bases remained unmatched. The germline gives CDR1 ENHRY, CDR2 SYGVKD. CDR3 length: 16 residues. The CDR3 DNA follows: TGTGCCATCAGTTCCGGGACAGGGGTCGGGGCCAACGTCCTGACTTTC. Amino acid sequence: CAISSGTGVGANVLTF.

The chain couples TRBV19 to TRBJ2-5; 8 bases map to TRBD1. This CDR3 has 15 amino acids. CDR1 LNHDA and CDR2 SQIVND come from the germline V gene (reference sequence). With 1 base clipped from V and 5 bases from J, the junction kept 6 bases outside the gene matches. CDR3 region: CASSIGNRGTETQYF. The CDR3 region has the DNA TGTGCCAGTAGTATAGGGAACAGGGGGACCGAGACCCAGTACTTC.

This sequence joins TRBV30 and TRBJ2-7, with a tentative D call TRBD2 (5 bases). V dropped 2 bases and J dropped 3 bases, with 14 bases sitting between them. The CDR3 is 14 amino acids. Germline CDR1 reads GTSNPN; CDR2 reads SVGIG (reference sequence). CDR3 in amino acids: CAWSHRGSGYEQYF. DNA of the CDR3: TGTGCCTGGAGTCACCGGGGTTCGGGCTACGAGCAGTACTTC.

This sequence joins TRBV19 and TRBJ2-3; a possible D gene is TRBD2 (5 bases). V lost 8 bases and J lost 0, with 18 bases in between. The CDR3 is 16 amino acids. In germline, CDR1 is LNHDA, CDR2 SQIVND (reference sequence). The chain's CDR3 is CASSFGGFASTDTQYF. In DNA, the CDR3 is TGTGCCAGTTCATTCGGAGGTTTTGCTAGCACAGATACGCAGTATTTT.